A single sample gave rise to the 22 T cell receptor beta chains below, sequenced in a study of blood T cells in healthy people across ages. A J-beta primer mix and a sample-barcoded 5' primer were used in a second PCR of about 7 to 12 cycles. TCRdb independently ran MiXCR on the 5' RACE reads; one entry per CDR3 protein. The table records 550,000 to 750,000 distinct CDR3 sequences, around a fifth of them present only once. The sequencing sample was made of blood. The receptors originated from a man between 65 and 85 years old in good health.

In its sample, this clonotype was seen a few times. The chain is built from TRBV3-1 and TRBJ2-3; 8 nucleotides line up with TRBD1. This CDR3 region has 15 residues. V shed 3 bases, J shed 0 bases, and the junction held 2 bases outside the gene matches. Germline V CDR1 and CDR2: LGHDT, YNNKEL (reference sequence). As DNA, the CDR3 is TGTGCCAGCAGCCACCGGGACAGGAGCACAGATACGCAGTATTTT. Protein product: CASSHRDRSTDTQYF.

The chain uses TRBV29-1 and TRBJ2-1; tentatively, D is TRBD1 (7 bases). The length of the CDR3 is 12 residues. The V gene lost 1 base and the J gene lost 9 bases, with 10 bases spanning the gap. CDR1 SQVTM and CDR2 ANQGSEA come from the germline V gene. This CDR3 is CSVEAGGSEQFF. The DNA of the CDR3 is TGCAGCGTTGAAGCAGGGGGGAGTGAGCAGTTCTTC.

The chain links TRBV3-1 to TRBJ2-5; possible D gene TRBD1, 6 bases. The CDR3 contains 16 residues. Trimming cost V 0 bases and J 5 bases, with 16 bases left between them. Germline CDR1 LGHDT, CDR2 YNNKEL (reference sequence). CDR3 nucleotides: TGTGCCAGCAGCCAAGATCCGGGTAGGGGGAAGGAGACCCAGTACTTC. It yields the protein CASSQDPGRGKETQYF.

This chain links TRBV20-1 with TRBJ1-4; possible D gene TRBD1, 5 bases. There are 15 residues in the CDR3. V gave up 1 base and J gave up 4 bases, with 13 bases separating them. The germline CDR1 and CDR2 sequences are DFQATT and SNEGSKA (reference sequence). CDR3 DNA sequence: TGCAGTGCTAGAGGCGGGGCAGCTGGTAATGAAAAACTGTTTTTT. It yields the protein CSARGGAAGNEKLFF.

This chain uses TRBV12-3 or TRBV12-4 with TRBJ2-5; D unresolved. V lost 6 bases and J 7 bases, leaving 15 bases between the germline ends. The CDR3 runs 13 residues. DNA of the CDR3: TGTGCCAGCAGCCCCGCAATAGACCGGACCCAGTACTTC. The encoded protein is CASSPAIDRTQYF.

The rearrangement uses TRBV28 and TRBJ1-3; possibly TRBD1 for D (5 bases). Per the germline V gene, CDR1 is MDHEN and CDR2 is SYDVKM. V was pared by 6 bases and J by 6 bases, with 27 bases between. This CDR3 is built from 18 residues. CDR3 sequence reads: CASSYTVDHGAYLNTIYF. CDR3 coding DNA: TGTGCCAGCAGCTACACTGTTGACCACGGGGCCTATCTAAACACCATATATTTT.

This clonotype came up a few times. In DNA form, the CDR3 reads TGTGCCAGCAGTCCCTCGGCGCCCCAGGAAGATACGCAGTATTTT. Encoded protein: CASSPSAPQEDTQYF. The genes are TRBV28 and TRBJ2-3; D is unclear. Between the trimmed V and J ends, which lost 5 bases and 5 bases, there was a span of 17 bases. This CDR3 is built from 15 residues. In germline, CDR1 is MDHEN, CDR2 SYDVKM.

This clonotype was seen repeatedly, ten times or more. This chain uses TRBV12-3 or TRBV12-4 with TRBJ1-4, with D uncertain. Trimming stripped 5 bases from V and 7 bases from J, with 11 bases between. There are 13 residues in the CDR3. For the CDR3, the DNA is TGTGCCAGCAGTCCCCCCGGCGGTGAAAAACTGTTTTTT. Its protein product is CASSPPGGEKLFF.

This clonotype was seen repeatedly, ten times or more. This chain connects TRBV30 to TRBJ2-1; D ambiguous. The ends were cut back, 5 bases at V and 5 bases at J, with 13 bases in the middle. Germline V CDR1 and CDR2: GTSNPN, SVGIG (reference sequence). The CDR3 loop spans 13 amino acids. CDR3 in amino acids: CAWESGVHNEQFF. The DNA of the CDR3 is TGTGCCTGGGAATCCGGCGTCCACAATGAGCAGTTCTTC.

The CDR3: CASSASGMSTGELFF. The CDR3 DNA reads TGCGCCAGCAGCGCATCAGGGATGAGCACCGGGGAGCTGTTTTTT. This chain uses TRBV5-1 with TRBJ2-2; TRBD1 is a possible D gene (5 bases). The CDR3 length is 15 residues. The V end was cut by 4 bases, the J end by 4 bases, with 14 bases between. The germline CDR1 and CDR2 sequences are SGHRS and YFSETQ.

V is TRBV10-3 and J is TRBJ2-1, with D possibly TRBD2 on 6 matching bases. CDR1 ENHRY and CDR2 SYGVKD come from the germline V gene. V dropped 0 bases and J dropped 5 bases, with 14 bases sitting between them. This CDR3 spans 16 amino acids. Written as DNA, the CDR3 is TGTGCCATCAGTGAGTCTCCCGGGAGTCCCAACAATGAGCAGTTCTTC. Protein: CAISESPGSPNNEQFF.

The rearrangement uses TRBV5-4 and TRBJ2-5; a possible D gene is TRBD1 (5 bases). CDR1 is SGHNT and CDR2 is YYREEE in the germline V gene (reference sequence). V dropped 2 bases and J dropped 2 bases, with 16 bases sitting between them. This CDR3 spans 16 amino acids. In nucleotides, the CDR3 is TGTGCCAGCAGCTTAAATCGCAGGGCCCTTCAAGAGACCCAGTACTTC. It yields the protein CASSLNRRALQETQYF.

The table lists this clonotype with a few counts. V and J are TRBV7-8 and TRBJ2-5; D call uncertain. The J call is uncertain, as TRBJ2-1 better fits the DNA end. From germline, CDR1 is SGHVS and CDR2 FQNEAQ. CDR3 length equals 13 residues. The CDR3 reads CASSLFWDNEQFF. The CDR3 bases are TGTGCCAGCAGCTTATTTTGGGACAATGAGCAGTTCTTC.

J is TRBJ1-2 and V is TRBV14, with TRBD1 as a possible D gene (6 bases). The CDR3 runs 15 residues. Between the trimmed V and J ends, which lost 1 base and 3 bases, there was a span of 12 bases. Germline V gives CDR1 SGHDN, CDR2 FVKESK. The CDR3 coding sequence is TGTGCCAGCAGCCAAGTCGGGGCAGGGGACTATGGCTACACCTTC. Translation: CASSQVGAGDYGYTF.

To note about this clonotype: Being one base from a much bigger clone, this may be a read error. This chain connects TRBV12-3 or TRBV12-4 to TRBJ1-2, with D possibly being TRBD1 (5 bases). The CDR3 covers 13 residues. The CDR3 DNA follows: TGTGTCAGCACTTGGGGGAAGGGCTATGGCTACACCTTC. Its protein is CVSTWGKGYGYTF.

V usage is TRBV12-3 or TRBV12-4 and J usage is TRBJ2-2; 10 positions agree with TRBD2. This CDR3 has 16 amino acids. J lost 1 base, V lost 5 bases, and 4 bases had no gene match. The CDR3 DNA sequence: TGTGCCAGCAGTGATAGACTAGCGGGGAACACCGGGGAGCTGTTTTTT. Its protein product is CASSDRLAGNTGELFF.

Many counts were recorded for this clonotype. V and J are TRBV15 and TRBJ1-2; 10 bases map to TRBD1. This CDR3 contains 17 residues. The J segment lost 7 bases and the V segment lost 3 bases, leaving 14 bases of the junction unmatched. Germline assignment: CDR1 LNHNV and CDR2 YYDKDF (reference sequence). The DNA of the CDR3 is TGTGCCACCAGCAGCTACCACGGGACAGGGGATGACGGTGGCTACACCTTC. Translation: CATSSYHGTGDDGGYTF.

This clonotype appeared a few times. This rearrangement joins TRBV9 to TRBJ2-5, with D maybe TRBD1 (5 bases). CDR1 SGDLS and CDR2 YYNGEE come from the germline V gene. Trimming took off 4 bases at V and 4 bases at J, with 14 bases between the two ends. This CDR3 spans 14 amino acids. CDR3 amino acids: CASSPGKVIETQYF. CDR3 nucleotides: TGTGCCAGCAGCCCAGGGAAGGTAATAGAGACCCAGTACTTC.

This clonotype has only a few counts. This sequence joins TRBV5-1 and TRBJ1-6; D might be TRBD1 (5 bases). Trimming removed 4 bases from V and 7 bases from J, with 15 bases in between. Germline V gene data show CDR1 as SGHRS and CDR2 as YFSETQ. This CDR3 has 15 residues. The CDR3 nucleotides are TGCGCCAGCAGCCTCGGGGCAGGCGACAATTCACCCCTCCACTTT. As protein: CASSLGAGDNSPLHF.

CDR3: CATSDLYSNQPQHF. The CDR3 DNA reads as TGTGCCACCAGTGATTTGTATAGCAATCAGCCCCAGCATTTT. The V and J genes are TRBV24-1 and TRBJ1-5, with no clear D. This CDR3 region has 14 residues. Trimming shortened V by 0 bases and J by 0 bases, and 2 bases separated the two germline ends. The germline CDR1 and CDR2 sequences are KGHDR and SFDVKD.

A few counts support this clonotype. V gene TRBV10-3 combines with J gene TRBJ2-5; D ambiguous. Between the trimmed V and J ends, which lost 5 bases and 3 bases, there was a span of 13 bases. CDR3 length equals 14 residues. Germline-derived CDR1 and CDR2 are ENHRY and SYGVKD. The CDR3 spells CAISLRKGEETQYF. The CDR3 region has the DNA TGTGCCATCAGTCTGCGGAAAGGCGAAGAGACCCAGTACTTC.

This clonotype has just a few counts. The chain has TRBV20-1 and TRBJ1-5, with D hard to call. V lost 0 bases and J 1 base, leaving 7 bases between the germline ends. The CDR3 is 14 amino acids. Germline V CDR1 and CDR2: DFQATT, SNEGSKA (reference sequence). The CDR3 region has the DNA TGCAGTGCTAGAGAGGCACAGAGCAATCAGCCCCAGCATTTT. Protein sequence: CSAREAQSNQPQHF.